This T cell receptor beta chain was documented in a study of beta chain features in type 1 diabetes. Regarding the study as a whole: Equally in patients and controls, PCR might preferentially amplify shorter templates. Researchers reported that naive, central memory and Treg TCRB repertoires appeared more similar in patients than in healthy donors.

Of note for this clone: The antigen remains undetermined.

Germline assignment: CDR1 SGHRS and CDR2 YFSETQ. This CDR3 region has 14 residues. Trimming took off 1 base at V and 2 bases at J, with 9 bases between the two ends. The entirety of the isolated RNA underwent reverse transcription, so expressed TCRB transcripts were sequenced. Assay: immunoSEQ multiplex PCR; the TCRdb copy retains only in-frame clones and omits some. The table lists fewer than 650,000 clones, about 16% of them singletons. Input material: naive CD4+ T cells from blood. This receptor was taken from a man between 18 and 35 years old in good health. The rearrangement links TRBV5-1 to TRBJ1-1; a weak D match, TRBD1 (5 bases). The CDR3 is CASSLLGDNTEAFF. CDR3 coding DNA: TGCGCCAGCAGCTTGCTAGGGGATAACACTGAAGCTTTCTTT.